This T cell receptor beta chain was profiled in a study of shared clonotypes between healthy human individuals (dated by TCRdb to the early 2020s). Concerning the study at large: The cohort comprised a couple of women and three men aged 18 to 49 years. Per donor, three plates each were used for CD4 naive and CD4 memory, two for CD8 naive, and one for CD8 memory. To estimate repertoire size and how much clonotype sharing occurs between individuals, the study deeply sequenced the blood TCR repertoires of 4 to 6 healthy adults. Different laboratories and diverse techniques were used to prepare libraries and sequence TCR repertoires, to increase sequencing depth and limit assay-specific biases. Each donor's leukapheresis produced roughly between roughly 0.85 and 10 billion PBMCs.

For the CD8 naive samples, CD45RO-negative cells were positively selected for CCR7, yielding a CD45RA+CCR7+ population from which TemRA cells were excluded. The donors were healthy, HIV-negative adults who had no recently reported acute infections or vaccinations. Every donor was a Caucasian adult residing in Nashville, Tennessee, USA. Blood was obtained by leukapheresis, after which PBMCs were separated by Ficoll-Histopaque density gradient centrifugation and cryopreserved in liquid nitrogen vapor phase. Analytical flow cytometry was used to check the purity and quantity of every magnetically sorted T cell population. Each sorted fraction had its genomic DNA isolated and then quantified by UV absorbance on a Nanodrop 2000c. Using the deep immunoSEQ assay, multiplex PCR amplified TCR CDR3 regions from genomic DNA. Extracted genomic DNA from each cell subset was distributed evenly across all wells of several immunoSEQ 96-well plates, and each plate was treated as a replicate. For sorted subsets, around 200 ng genomic DNA, equal to approximately 30,000 T cell genomes, was loaded into each replicate PCR. Purified libraries were quantified with a Qubit 3.0 fluorometer, sized on a Bioanalyzer 2100, and re-quantified with the KAPA Library Quantification kit. Every immunoSEQ 96-well plate was sequenced on a dedicated single-read 150-cycle Illumina NextSeq 550 flow cell. On the study's bioinformatics: Because the immunoSEQ output included only junctional sequences and no quality scores, the filtering could not be the same as the filtering used for full-length reads. To assign V/J genes and CDR3, sequences were annotated against IMGT germline references using PyIR, a Python wrapper for IgBLAST v1.9. Reads with weak V/J assignments (E-value above 1e-6), missing CDR3, stop codons, out-of-frame junctions, or ambiguous translated residues were removed. V3J clonotypes were defined by identical inferred V gene, J gene, and CDR3 amino acid sequence. To compute the percentage overlap between repertoires, the number of shared unique clonotypes was divided by the size of the smaller repertoire. Richness of each repertoire was evaluated using RTK rarefaction, the Chao1 estimator, and Recon v2.1 estimates of unobserved clonotypes. Generation probabilities for all TCRbeta clonotypes obtained by the gDNA method from a handful of donors were computed using OLGA. In its TCRdb copy, this immuneACCESS table keeps in-frame sequences only and misses some clones. Where compared with another copy, unresolved V genes explain less than half of these, and the others have no known cause. That table gives V, J and clone size, and the DNA gave D and trimming. The sample table contains around 2,000,000 clones; only one count was recorded for approximately 94% of them. About 1.5% of the sample comes from the top ten.

Paper-wide results and their limitations: Larger estimated clonotype richness was generally found for naive subsets than for memory subsets. Because the study included only a small number of donors, the genetic and exposure-history diversity represented was limited. Based on pairwise subsampling, the degree of clonotype sharing among donors was expected to be affected by sequencing depth. Rarefaction of sorted-subset datasets indicated incomplete sequencing despite the large sequencing depth. Sampling was limited to blood, and TCR repertoires in tissue likely differ from TCR repertoires in blood. Higher generation probabilities were observed for clonotypes shared by all four sorted-subset donors than for non-shared clonotypes. When four donors were compared, the shared fraction of clonotypes was around 5.1% for naive CD4, about 4% for naive CD8, more than 2% for memory CD4, and roughly 0.4% for memory CD8.

The CDR3 numbers 14 residues from cysteine through phenylalanine. Solely the CDR3 DNA is kept, with 42 bases framed from the first base. Based on the germline V gene, the CDR1 and CDR2 sequences are SGHTA and FQGNSA. V is clipped by 1 base and J by 5 bases, and the sequence between their germline boundaries is 12 bases long. To note about this clone: It has no known antigen specificity. Base qualities are missing; no much larger clone stands one base away.

This TCR came from a man aged 18 to 30 in good health. Some clones in this sample may be carry-over from other donors' samples. The sequencing input was naive CD8+ T cells from PBMCs. The sample's cell subset or site, from its label and the paper: CD45RA+CCR7+. The chain employs TRBV7-2 and TRBJ2-7; no D gene call is confident. The CDR3 region reads CASSLGPRGNEQYF. The sequenced DNA: TGTGCCAGCAGCTTAGGGCCCCGTGGGAACGAGCAGTACTTC.